The T cell receptor beta chain under discussion was sequenced for a study of regulatory T cells in long-lasting Graves disease. The CDR3 consists of 13 residues. Between the trimmed V and J ends, which lost 3 bases and 2 bases, there was a span of 2 bases. Germline V CDR1 and CDR2: LGHDT, YNNKEL (reference sequence). Time point of the sample: newly diagnosed GD, antithyroid drugs for less than 3 months. The TCR library used RNA extracted from PBMCs. Libraries of TCR beta came from iRepertoire HTBI primers plus Arm-PCR of CDR3 regions. Via MiXCR, TCRdb re-called the multiplex PCR reads, giving one row per CDR3 protein. The repertoire holds hundreds of thousands of distinct CDR3 sequences, with approximately 15% as singletons. These data also formed part of another study, on T cells in Graves' hyperthyroidism and ophthalmopathy.

The J gene is TRBJ2-6, the V gene TRBV3-1; D not certain. This clonotype originated in a woman younger than 45 with Graves disease. The source was peripheral blood mononuclear cells (PBMCs), collected at new diagnosis, from a patient treated with antithyroid drugs. CDR3 sequence: CASSQAGANVLTF. For the CDR3, the DNA is TGTGCCAGCAGCCAGGCTGGGGCCAACGTCCTGACTTTC.